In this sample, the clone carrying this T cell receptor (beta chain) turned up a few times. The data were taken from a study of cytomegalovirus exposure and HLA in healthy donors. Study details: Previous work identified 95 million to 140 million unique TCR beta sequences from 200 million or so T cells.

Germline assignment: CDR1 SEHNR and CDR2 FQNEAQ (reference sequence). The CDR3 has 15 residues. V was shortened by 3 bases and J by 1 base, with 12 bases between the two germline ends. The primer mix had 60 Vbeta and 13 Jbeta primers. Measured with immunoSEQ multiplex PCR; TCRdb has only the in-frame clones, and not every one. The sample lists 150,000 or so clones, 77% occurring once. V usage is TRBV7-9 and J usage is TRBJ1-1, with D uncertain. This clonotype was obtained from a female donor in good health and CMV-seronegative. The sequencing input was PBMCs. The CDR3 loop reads CASSFSRRQNTEAFF. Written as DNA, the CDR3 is TGTGCCAGCAGCTTTTCCCGCCGACAGAACACTGAAGCTTTCTTT.